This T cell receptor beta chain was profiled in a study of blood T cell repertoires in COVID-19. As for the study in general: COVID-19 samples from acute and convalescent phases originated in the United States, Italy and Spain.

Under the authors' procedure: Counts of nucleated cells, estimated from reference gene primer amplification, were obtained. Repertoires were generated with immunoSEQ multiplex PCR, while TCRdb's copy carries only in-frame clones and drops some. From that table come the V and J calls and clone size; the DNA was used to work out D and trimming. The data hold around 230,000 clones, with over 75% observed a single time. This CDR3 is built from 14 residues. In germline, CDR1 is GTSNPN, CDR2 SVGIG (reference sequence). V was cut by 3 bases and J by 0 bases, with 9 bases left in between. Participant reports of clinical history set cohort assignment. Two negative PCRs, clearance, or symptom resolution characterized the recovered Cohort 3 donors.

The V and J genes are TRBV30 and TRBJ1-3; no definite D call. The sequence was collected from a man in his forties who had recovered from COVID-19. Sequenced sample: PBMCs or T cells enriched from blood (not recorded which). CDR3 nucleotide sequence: TGTGCCTGGAGGGCCACGAACTCTGGAAACACCATATATTTT. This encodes CAWRATNSGNTIYF.